The sequence of this TCR beta chain was determined in a study of cytomegalovirus exposure and HLA in healthy donors. V dropped 1 base and J dropped 4 bases, with 7 bases sitting between them. CDR1 is SGHTA and CDR2 is FQGNSA in the germline V gene. The CDR3 is 13 residues long. In the PCR, 60 Vbeta and 13 Jbeta primers were used. Clones were read by immunoSEQ multiplex PCR, and TCRdb kept only the in-frame ones, dropping some. The sample consists of over 65,000 clones, around 80% of them appearing once. This receptor was taken from a man aged 35 to 55 in good health and CMV-seronegative. What was sequenced was PBMCs. This rearrangement joins TRBV7-2 to TRBJ2-5; D is perhaps TRBD2 (5 bases). Here the CDR3 reads CASSLELGETQYF. As DNA, the CDR3 is TGTGCCAGCAGCTTAGAACTAGGAGAGACCCAGTACTTC.